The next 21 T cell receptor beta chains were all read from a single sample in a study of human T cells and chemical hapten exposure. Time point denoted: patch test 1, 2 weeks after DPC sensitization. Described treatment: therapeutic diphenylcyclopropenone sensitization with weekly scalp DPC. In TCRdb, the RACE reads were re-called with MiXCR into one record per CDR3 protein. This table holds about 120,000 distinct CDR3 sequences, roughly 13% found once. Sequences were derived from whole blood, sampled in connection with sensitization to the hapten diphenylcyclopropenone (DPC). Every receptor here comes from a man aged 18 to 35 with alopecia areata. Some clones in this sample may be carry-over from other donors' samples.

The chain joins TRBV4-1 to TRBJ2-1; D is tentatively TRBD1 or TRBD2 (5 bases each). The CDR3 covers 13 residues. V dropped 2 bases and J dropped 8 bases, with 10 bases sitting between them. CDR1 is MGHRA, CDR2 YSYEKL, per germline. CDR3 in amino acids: CASSQLGGYEQFF. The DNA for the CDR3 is TGCGCCAGCAGCCAACTTGGGGGTTATGAGCAGTTCTTC.

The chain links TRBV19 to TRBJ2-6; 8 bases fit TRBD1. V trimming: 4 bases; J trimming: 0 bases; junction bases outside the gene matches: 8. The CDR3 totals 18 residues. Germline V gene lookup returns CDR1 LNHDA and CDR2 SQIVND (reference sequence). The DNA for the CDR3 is TGTGCCAGTAGTACAACAGGGGGGAGAGGCTCTGGGGCCAACGTCCTGACTTTC. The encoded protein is CASSTTGGRGSGANVLTF.

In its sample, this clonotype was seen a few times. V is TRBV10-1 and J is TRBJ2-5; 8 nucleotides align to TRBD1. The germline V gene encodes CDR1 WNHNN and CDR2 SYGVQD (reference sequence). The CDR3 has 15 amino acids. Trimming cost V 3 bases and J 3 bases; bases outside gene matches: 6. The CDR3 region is CASSDWDRSKETQYF. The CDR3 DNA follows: TGCGCCAGCAGTGATTGGGACAGGTCGAAAGAGACCCAGTACTTC.

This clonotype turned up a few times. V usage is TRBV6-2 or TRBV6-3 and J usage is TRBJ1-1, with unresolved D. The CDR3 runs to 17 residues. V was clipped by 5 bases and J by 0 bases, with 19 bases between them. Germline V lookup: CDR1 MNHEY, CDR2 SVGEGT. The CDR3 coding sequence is TGTGCCAGCAGTCGCCTTTGGGCGGCCTCAATGAACACTGAAGCTTTCTTT. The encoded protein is CASSRLWAASMNTEAFF.

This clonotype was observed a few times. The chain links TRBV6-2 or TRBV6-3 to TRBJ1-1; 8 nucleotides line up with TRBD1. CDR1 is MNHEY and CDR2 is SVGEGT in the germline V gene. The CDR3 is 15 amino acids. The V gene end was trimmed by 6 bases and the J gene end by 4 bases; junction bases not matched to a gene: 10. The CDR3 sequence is CASSDRSTGGTEAFF. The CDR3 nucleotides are TGTGCCAGCAGCGACCGCTCTACAGGGGGCACTGAAGCTTTCTTT.

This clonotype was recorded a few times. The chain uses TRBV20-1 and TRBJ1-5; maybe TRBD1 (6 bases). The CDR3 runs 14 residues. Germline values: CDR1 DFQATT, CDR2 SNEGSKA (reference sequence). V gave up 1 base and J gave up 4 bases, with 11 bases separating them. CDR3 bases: TGCAGTGCTAGAGGGGCCGGACAGAATCAGCCCCAGCATTTT. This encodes CSARGAGQNQPQHF.

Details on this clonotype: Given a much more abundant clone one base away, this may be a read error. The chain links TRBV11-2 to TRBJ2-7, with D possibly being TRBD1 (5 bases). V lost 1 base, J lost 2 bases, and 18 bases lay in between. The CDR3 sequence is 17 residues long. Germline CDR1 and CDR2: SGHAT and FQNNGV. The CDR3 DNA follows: TGTGCCAGCAGCTTAGTCTCAGGGCTCCGATTCCCCTACGAGCAGTACTTC. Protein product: CASSLVSGLRFPYEQYF.

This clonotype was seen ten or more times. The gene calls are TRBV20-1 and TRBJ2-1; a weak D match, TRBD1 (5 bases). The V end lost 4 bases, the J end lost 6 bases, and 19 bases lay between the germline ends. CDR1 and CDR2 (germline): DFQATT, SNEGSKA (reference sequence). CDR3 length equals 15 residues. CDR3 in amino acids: CSATSMRIGANEQFF. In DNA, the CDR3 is TGCAGTGCTACAAGTATGCGGATTGGGGCCAATGAGCAGTTCTTC.

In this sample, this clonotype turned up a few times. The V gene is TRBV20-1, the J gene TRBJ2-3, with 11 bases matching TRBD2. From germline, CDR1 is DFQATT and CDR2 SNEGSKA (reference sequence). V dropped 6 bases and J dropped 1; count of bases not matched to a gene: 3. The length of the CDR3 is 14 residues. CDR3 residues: CSATTSGGTDTQYF. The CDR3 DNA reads TGCAGTGCGACGACTAGCGGGGGCACAGATACGCAGTATTTT.

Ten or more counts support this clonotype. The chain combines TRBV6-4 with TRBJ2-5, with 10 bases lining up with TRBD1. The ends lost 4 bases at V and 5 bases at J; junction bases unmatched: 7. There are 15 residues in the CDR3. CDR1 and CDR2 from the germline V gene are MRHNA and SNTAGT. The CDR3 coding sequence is TGTGCCAGCAGTGTTGGACAGGGGGAAGGGGAGACCCAGTACTTC. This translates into CASSVGQGEGETQYF.

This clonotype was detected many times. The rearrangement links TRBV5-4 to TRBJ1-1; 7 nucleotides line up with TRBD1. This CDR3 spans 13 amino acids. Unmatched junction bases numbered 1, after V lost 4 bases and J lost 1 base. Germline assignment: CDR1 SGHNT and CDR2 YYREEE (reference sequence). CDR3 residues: CASSRQGNTEAFF. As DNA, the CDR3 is TGTGCCAGCAGCCGACAGGGGAACACTGAAGCTTTCTTT. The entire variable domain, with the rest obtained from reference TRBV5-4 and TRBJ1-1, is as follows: ETGVTQSPTHLIKTRGQQVTLRCSSQSGHNTVSWYQQALGQGPQFIFQYYREEENGRGNFPPRFSGLQFPNYSSELNVNALELDDSALYLCASSRQGNTEAFFGQGTRLTVV.

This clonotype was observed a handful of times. CDR3 sequence: CASSQDGSATLFF. CDR3 sequence (DNA): TGTGCCAGCAGCCAAGATGGGTCCGCAACACTGTTTTTT. This chain joins TRBV3-1 and TRBJ1-4, with unresolved D. The CDR3 has 13 amino acids. The germline CDR1 and CDR2 sequences are LGHDT and YNNKEL (reference sequence). With 0 bases removed from V and 13 bases from J, the gap between germline ends came to 12 bases.

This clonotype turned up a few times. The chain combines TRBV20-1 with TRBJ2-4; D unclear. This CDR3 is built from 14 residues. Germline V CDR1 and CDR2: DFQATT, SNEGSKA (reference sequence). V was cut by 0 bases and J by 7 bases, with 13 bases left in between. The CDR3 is CSARDRESWNIQYF. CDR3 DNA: TGCAGTGCTAGAGATCGAGAAAGTTGGAACATTCAGTACTTC.

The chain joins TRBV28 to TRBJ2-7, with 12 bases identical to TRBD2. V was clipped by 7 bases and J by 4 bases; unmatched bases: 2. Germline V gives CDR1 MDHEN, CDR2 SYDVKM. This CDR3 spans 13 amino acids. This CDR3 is CASTGLAGYEQYF. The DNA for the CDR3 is TGTGCCAGCACCGGACTAGCGGGATACGAGCAGTACTTC.

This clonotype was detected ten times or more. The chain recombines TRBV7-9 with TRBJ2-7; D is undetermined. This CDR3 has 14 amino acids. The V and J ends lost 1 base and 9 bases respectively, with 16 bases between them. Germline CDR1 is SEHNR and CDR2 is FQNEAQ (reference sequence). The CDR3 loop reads CASSLEYDRSLQYV. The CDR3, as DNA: TGTGCCAGCAGCTTAGAATATGATAGGTCCTTGCAGTACGTC.

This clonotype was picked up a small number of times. CDR3 DNA sequence: TGTGCCAGCAGCATTAGTCAATGGCGGGGTTCAGATACGCAGTATTTT. Its protein is CASSISQWRGSDTQYF. This rearrangement joins TRBV7-9 to TRBJ2-3, with D possibly TRBD2 on 6 matching bases. This CDR3 region has 16 residues. With 5 bases removed from V and 4 bases from J, the gap between germline ends came to 19 bases. From germline, CDR1 is SEHNR and CDR2 FQNEAQ (reference sequence).

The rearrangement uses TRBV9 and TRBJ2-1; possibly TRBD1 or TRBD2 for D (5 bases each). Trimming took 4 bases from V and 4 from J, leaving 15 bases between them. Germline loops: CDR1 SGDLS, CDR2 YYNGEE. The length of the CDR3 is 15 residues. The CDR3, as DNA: TGTGCCAGCAGCCCCCCCGGGGCCCCTTACAATGAGCAGTTCTTC. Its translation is CASSPPGAPYNEQFF.

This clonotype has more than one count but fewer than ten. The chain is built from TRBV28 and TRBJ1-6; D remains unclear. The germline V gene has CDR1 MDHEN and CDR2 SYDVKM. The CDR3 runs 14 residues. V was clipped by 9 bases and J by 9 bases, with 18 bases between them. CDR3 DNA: TGTGCCAGTTCCGAGGGTTCGTCAGGTTCACCCCTCCACTTT. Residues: CASSEGSSGSPLHF.

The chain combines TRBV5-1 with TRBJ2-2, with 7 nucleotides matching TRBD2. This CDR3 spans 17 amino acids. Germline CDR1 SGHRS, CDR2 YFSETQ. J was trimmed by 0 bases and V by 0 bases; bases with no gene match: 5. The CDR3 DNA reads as TGCGCCAGCAGCTTGGCGGCCCGGGGGGCGAACACCGGGGAGCTGTTTTTT. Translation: CASSLAARGANTGELFF.

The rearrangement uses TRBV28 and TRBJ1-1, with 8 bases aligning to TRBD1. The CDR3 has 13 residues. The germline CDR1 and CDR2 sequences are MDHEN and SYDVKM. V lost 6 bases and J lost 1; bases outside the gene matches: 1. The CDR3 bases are TGTGCCAGCAGACAGGGGGAGAACACTGAAGCTTTCTTT. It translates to CASRQGENTEAFF.

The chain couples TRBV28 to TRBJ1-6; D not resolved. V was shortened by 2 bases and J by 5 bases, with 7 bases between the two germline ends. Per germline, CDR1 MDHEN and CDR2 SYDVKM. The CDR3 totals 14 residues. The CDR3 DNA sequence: TGTGCCAGCAGTTTAGATGTGAATAATTCACCCCTCCACTTT. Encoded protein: CASSLDVNNSPLHF.